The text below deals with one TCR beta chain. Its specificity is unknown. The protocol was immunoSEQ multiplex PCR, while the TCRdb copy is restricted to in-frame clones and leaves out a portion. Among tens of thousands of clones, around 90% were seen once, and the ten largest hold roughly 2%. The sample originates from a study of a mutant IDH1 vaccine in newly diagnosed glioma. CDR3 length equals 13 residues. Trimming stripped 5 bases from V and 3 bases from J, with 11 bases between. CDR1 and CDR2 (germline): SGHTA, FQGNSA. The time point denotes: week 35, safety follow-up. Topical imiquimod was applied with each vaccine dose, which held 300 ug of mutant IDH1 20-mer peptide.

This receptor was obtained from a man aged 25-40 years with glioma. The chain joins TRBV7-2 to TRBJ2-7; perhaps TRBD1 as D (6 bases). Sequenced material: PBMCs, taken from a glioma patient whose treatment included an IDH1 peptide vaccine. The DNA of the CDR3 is TGTGCCAGCAGCGTCGGACAGTTCTACGAGCAGTACTTC. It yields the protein CASSVGQFYEQYF.